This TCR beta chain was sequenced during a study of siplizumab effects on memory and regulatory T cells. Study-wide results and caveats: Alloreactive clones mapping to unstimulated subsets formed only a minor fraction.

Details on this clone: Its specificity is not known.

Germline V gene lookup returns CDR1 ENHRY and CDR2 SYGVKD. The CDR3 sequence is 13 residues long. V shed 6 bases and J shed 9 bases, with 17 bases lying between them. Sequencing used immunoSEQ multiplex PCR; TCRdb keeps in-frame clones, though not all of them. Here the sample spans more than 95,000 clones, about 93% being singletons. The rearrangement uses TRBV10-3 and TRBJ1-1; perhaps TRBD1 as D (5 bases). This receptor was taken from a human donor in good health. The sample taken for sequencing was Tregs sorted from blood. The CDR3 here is CAIRKESDIQAFF. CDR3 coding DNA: TGTGCCATCAGGAAAGAGTCGGACATCCAAGCTTTCTTT.